The clone carrying this TCR beta chain was counted a single time. Its antigen is currently unknown. The primer mix had 60 Vbeta and 13 Jbeta primers. Sequenced by immunoSEQ multiplex PCR; TCRdb stores in-frame clones only, minus some. This sample has approximately 160,000 clones, with around four fifths found just once. Germline V gene sequence: CDR1 LNHDA, CDR2 SQIVND (reference sequence). V lost 3 bases to trimming and J lost 1 base, with 11 bases between them. CDR3 length equals 15 residues. The sample is drawn from a study of cytomegalovirus exposure and HLA in healthy donors. Study-level points and caveats: A further, later analysis showed that HLA-associated TCR beta chains (compared with equally common others) were more clonally expanded. Cytomegalovirus-associated status was assigned to more than 150 TCR beta chains.

Donors counted as nominally healthy when sampled, yet unrecorded immune exposures were likely. The sequenced sample was PBMCs. The rearrangement joins TRBV19 to TRBJ2-3; D is possibly TRBD1 (6 bases). The TCR originated in a girl aged 2 to 10 in good health and CMV-seropositive. CDR3 sequence: CASSIPRQGTDTQYF. Written as DNA, the CDR3 is TGTGCCAGTAGTATTCCAAGACAGGGCACAGATACGCAGTATTTT. The variable domain in full, with the rest retrieved from reference TRBV19 and TRBJ2-3, is DGGITQSPKYLFRKEGQNVTLSCEQNLNHDAMYWYRQDPGQGLRLIYYSQIVNDFQKGDIAEGYSVSREKKESFPLTVTSAQKNPTAFYLCASSIPRQGTDTQYFGPGTRLTVL.